The rows below give T cell receptor beta chains drawn from one sample of a study of shared T cell receptors in the human thymus. Assay: immunoSEQ multiplex PCR; the TCRdb copy retains only in-frame clones and omits some. This table has around 730,000 clones, approximately 85% appearing once. The sample also formed part of further work on human thymus T cells.

The material sequenced was thymocytes. The receptor source for this set is a girl in the first two years of life with a congenital heart defect. Each CDR3 is given with its conserved first and last residue. D genes are given only for firm matches. Expanded clones are given a class, and other clones once, few, many or no size at all.

>.|TRBV7-2|TRBJ2-3|.
TGTGCCAGCAGCAGGCGGGGTGAAGATACGCAGTATTTT
CASSRRGEDTQYF
>TRBD2|TRBV19|TRBJ2-1|.
TGTGCCAGTAGTATCCGGCAGCGGGGGGGCCAGTTCAATGAGCAGTTCTTC
CASSIRQRGGQFNEQFF
>.|TRBV7-2|TRBJ1-5|.
TGTGCCAGCAGCTTAGGCAGAAGCAATCAGCCCCAGCATTTT
CASSLGRSNQPQHF
>.|TRBV5-1|TRBJ1-2|few
TGCGCCAGCAGCCCTCCTGGACATGCTGGGCGTTCTAACTATGGCTACACCTTC
CASSPPGHAGRSNYGYTF
>.|TRBV11-3|TRBJ1-5|.
TGTGCCAGCAGCTTAGTAGCGGTGTTGGGAGGGGCCACCAATCAGCCCCAGCATTTT
CASSLVAVLGGATNQPQHF
>.|TRBV27|TRBJ2-3|.
TGTGCCAGCAGTTCAAAATTGAGCAGCAGCTTGGAGGGTGGATTAAGCACAGATACGCAGTATTTT
CASSSKLSSSLEGGLSTDTQYF
>.|TRBV7-9|TRBJ2-7|.
TGTGCCAGCAGCTTACCGCCGCCTGGGGGCAGGGGAAAGTACTTC
CASSLPPPGGRGKYF
>.|TRBV25-1|TRBJ1-2|.
TGTGCCAGCAGCGCAACAGGCTTCTATGGCTACACCTTC
CASSATGFYGYTF
>.|TRBV6-5|TRBJ1-6|once
TGTGCCAGCAGTGAACACCACAGCAAATCACCCCTCCACTTT
CASSEHHSKSPLHF
>TRBD1|TRBV7-6|TRBJ1-2|.
TGTGCCAGCAGCTTGAACCCGGACAGGGTATATTATGGCTACACCTTC
CASSLNPDRVYYGYTF
>TRBD1|TRBV11-2|TRBJ1-6|.
TGTGCCAGCAGCTTAGTCCCGGACAGGGGGAAAAAGGATTCACCCCTCCACTTT
CASSLVPDRGKKDSPLHF
>.|TRBV5-1|TRBJ2-5|.
TGCGCCAGCAGCTTGAAGGGCAGGGCAGCTGAAGAGACCCAGTACTTC
CASSLKGRAAEETQYF
>.|TRBV2|TRBJ1-2|.
TGTGCCAGCAGGGAACTACAGTGCTATGGCTACACCTTC
CASRELQCYGYTF
>.|TRBV7-9|TRBJ2-7|.
TGTGCCAGCAGCCCTGACAGTTCGGGGGGCCGCCCTGTGAACGGGCAGTACTTC
CASSPDSSGGRPVNGQYF
>.|TRBV4-1|TRBJ1-5|.
TGCGCCAGCAGCCTGGGGGCAACCTCTCAGCCCCAGCATTTT
CASSLGATSQPQHF
>.|TRBV6-5|TRBJ2-4|.
TGTGCCAGCAGTTCCACAGGGTTAGCCAAAAACATTCAGTACTTC
CASSSTGLAKNIQYF
>.|TRBV20-1|TRBJ1-1|.
TGCAGTGACGGGACTGAAGCTTTCTTT
CSDGTEAFF
>TRBD1|TRBV5-1|TRBJ2-5|.
TGCGCCAGCCACAGGGGGCGAGAGACCCAGTACTTC
CASHRGRETQYF
>.|TRBV7-6|TRBJ2-6|.
TGTGCCAGCAGCGTACAGTTCTCTGGGGCCAACGTCCTGACTTTC
CASSVQFSGANVLTF
>.|TRBV10-3|TRBJ1-1|.
TGTGCCATCAGTGAGGGCGCGGGTAGGTTCGCTTTCTTT
CAISEGAGRFAFF
>.|TRBV6-5|TRBJ1-2|.
TGTGCCAGCAGTTACTCGAACCGGAGGCCGGGATATGGCTACACCTTC
CASSYSNRRPGYGYTF
>TRBD2|TRBV28|TRBJ2-5|.
TGTGCCAGCAGAGCGGGGGGGCCGTTAGAGACCCAGTACTTC
CASRAGGPLETQYF
>TRBD1|TRBV14|TRBJ2-7|.
TGTGCCAGCAGGGGACAGGTACACTACGAGCAGTACTTC
CASRGQVHYEQYF
>TRBD1|TRBV5-1|TRBJ2-4|.
TGCGCCAGCAGCTCAACCCCACACAGGGGGGAAAACATTCAGTACTTC
CASSSTPHRGENIQYF
>.|TRBV6-6|TRBJ1-2|.
TGTGCCAGCAGTTACGCGAGGCCGCTTGGTGATGGCTACACCTTC
CASSYARPLGDGYTF
>.|TRBV4-2|TRBJ1-3|.
TGTGCCAGCAGCCAAGATGGGGCAGCTTCTGGAAACACCATATATTTT
CASSQDGAASGNTIYF
>TRBD2|TRBV5-6|TRBJ2-1|.
TGTGCCAGCAGCTTGTGTAGACTAGCGGTCAGGGGGCAGTTCTTC
CASSLCRLAVRGQFF
>TRBD1|TRBV7-2|TRBJ1-2|once
TGTGCCAGCAGCCACGCCGACAGGGGCGGCTACACCTTC
CASSHADRGGYTF
>TRBD1|TRBV10-3|TRBJ1-6|.
TGTGCCATCAGTGAGTCTCGCTGGGACAGGGAAGGCCCCCTCCACTTT
CAISESRWDREGPLHF
>.|TRBV5-5|TRBJ2-7|.
TGTGCCAGCAGCGGGCAGGGTGTCTGCGAGCAGTACTTC
CASSGQGVCEQYF
>.|TRBV2|TRBJ2-2|.
TGTGCCAGCAGTCGGGGTTGGACGGCTAGCACCGGGGAGCTGTTTTTT
CASSRGWTASTGELFF
>.|TRBV18|TRBJ1-1|.
TGTGCCAGCTCACCCCCCCACAGGCAAACTGAAGCTTTCTTT
CASSPPHRQTEAFF
>.|TRBV6-1|TRBJ2-7|.
TGTGCCAGCAGTGAATGCCCTACTGCAGGGGCCCACGACTACGAGCAGTACTTC
CASSECPTAGAHDYEQYF
>.|TRBV9|TRBJ2-6|.
TGTGCCAGCAGCGTACGGGGGTCTGGGGCCAACGTCCTGACTTTC
CASSVRGSGANVLTF
>TRBD1|TRBV2|TRBJ2-2|.
TGTGCCAGCAGTGCCTCCGTCGGGGGACAGGGGGCTGCGAGGGAGCTGTTTTTT
CASSASVGGQGAARELFF
>.|TRBV13|TRBJ2-3|.
TGTGCCAGCAGCCCTCACAGTTTATCCCCACGCGTCACAGATACGCAGTATTTT
CASSPHSLSPRVTDTQYF
>.|TRBV7-2|TRBJ2-5|once
TGTGCCGGCGGGGTGGAGACCCAGTACTTC
CAGGVETQYF